Given below is one T cell receptor (beta chain) in context. Its antigen remains unidentified. The time point is: patch test 3, about 24 weeks after DPC sensitization. The sample's treatment: therapeutic diphenylcyclopropenone sensitization with weekly scalp DPC. This record belongs to a study of human T cells and chemical hapten exposure. Study observations and caveats: TCRs above 1 in 1000 frequency stayed constant with DPC sensitization.

Authors' processing steps: Ranging from roughly 20,000 to 690,600, TCR counts per sample had a median value of roughly 96,000. Each CDR3 protein gets one entry after TCRdb re-called the RACE reads with MiXCR. TCRdb, rather than the study authors, made the V and J calls. This table has 150,000 to 200,000 distinct CDR3 sequences, roughly a quarter appearing once. Deletions cut 3 bases from V and 7 bases from J, with 25 bases between. CDR3 size: 16 residues. Germline V lookup: CDR1 SQVTM, CDR2 ANQGSEA. Sequencing used whole blood, obtained in connection with sensitization to the hapten diphenylcyclopropenone (DPC). The rearrangement joins TRBV29-1 to TRBJ2-7, with TRBD2 as a possible D gene (5 bases). This TCR came from a woman between 18 and 30 years old with alopecia areata. Some clones in this sample may be carry-over from other donors' samples. CDR3 residues: CSVDGGDRAGLYEQYF. The DNA for the CDR3 is TGCAGCGTTGATGGAGGAGATAGGGCCGGTTTATATGAGCAGTACTTC.